The rows below give T cell receptor beta chains drawn from one sample of a study of blood T cell repertoires in COVID-19. TCRdb keeps only in-frame clones here, not all; method: immunoSEQ multiplex PCR. Of about 86,000 clones listed, 85% were seen once; the top ten hold almost 3.5%. Sequencing was done on a sample of peripheral blood. All receptors derive from a man aged 50 to 59 with acute or convalescent COVID-19. CDR3s include the opening cysteine and the closing phenylalanine or tryptophan. Fields, in order: J gene, clone size, V gene, D gene, CDR3 protein, CDR3 DNA. The D gene is left open where the match is weak. The size of a clone is reported for some rows only, either as once, few or many, or as a class for expanded clones.

>TRBJ2-3|few|TRBV5-4|TRBD2
CASSLRSGGHTDTQYF
TGTGCCAGCAGCTTGAGAAGCGGGGGGCACACAGATACGCAGTATTTT
>TRBJ2-2|NA|TRBV19|TRBD2
CASHHSGGADTGELFF
TGTGCCAGCCACCATAGCGGGGGGGCCGACACCGGGGAGCTGTTTTTT
>TRBJ1-5|NA|TRBV6-5|TRBD1
CASRPFRTGNQPQHF
TGTGCCAGCAGGCCATTTAGGACAGGGAATCAGCCCCAGCATTTT
>TRBJ2-7|NA|TRBV10-1|TRBD1
CASSESVGQGAHEQYF
TGCGCCAGCAGTGAGTCTGTTGGGCAGGGGGCCCACGAGCAGTACTTC
>TRBJ2-7|NA|TRBV30|NA
CAWSPQGGINPDF
TGTGCCTGGAGTCCCCAGGGAGGAATCAATCCGGACTTC
>TRBJ2-3|NA|TRBV5-4|NA
CASSFQGSTDTQYF
TGTGCCAGCAGCTTCCAGGGGAGCACAGATACGCAGTATTTT
>TRBJ2-7|NA|TRBV7-9|NA
CASSLGGTDSYEQYF
TGTGCCAGCAGCTTAGGCGGGACGGATTCCTACGAGCAGTACTTC
>TRBJ2-3|NA|TRBV7-9|NA
CASSLAGRRQLTDTQYF
TGTGCCAGCAGCTTGGCGGGGAGGCGTCAATTAACAGATACGCAGTATTTT
>TRBJ2-2|NA|TRBV5-1|NA
CASSLPQGGNTGELFF
TGCGCCAGCAGCTTACCGCAGGGGGGCAACACCGGGGAGCTGTTTTTT
>TRBJ2-1|NA|TRBV27|NA
CASSLGSSYNEQFF
TGTGCCAGCAGTTTGGGGAGCTCCTACAATGAGCAGTTCTTC